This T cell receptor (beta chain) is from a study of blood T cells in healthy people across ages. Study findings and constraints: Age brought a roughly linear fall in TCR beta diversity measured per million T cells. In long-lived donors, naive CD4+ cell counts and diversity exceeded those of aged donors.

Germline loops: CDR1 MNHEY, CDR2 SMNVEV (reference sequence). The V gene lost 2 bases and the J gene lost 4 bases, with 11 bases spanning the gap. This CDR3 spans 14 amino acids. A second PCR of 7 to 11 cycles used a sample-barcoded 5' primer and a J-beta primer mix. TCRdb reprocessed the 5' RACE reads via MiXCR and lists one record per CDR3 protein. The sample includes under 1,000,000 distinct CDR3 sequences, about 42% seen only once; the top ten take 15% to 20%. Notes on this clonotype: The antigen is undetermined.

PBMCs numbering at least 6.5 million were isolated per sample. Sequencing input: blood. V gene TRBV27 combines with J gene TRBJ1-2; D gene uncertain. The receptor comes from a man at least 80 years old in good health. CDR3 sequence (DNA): TGTGCCAGCAGTTTAGGTAAACCGATCTATGGCTACACCTTC. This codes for CASSLGKPIYGYTF.